This TCR beta chain is from a study of OX40 agonist ivuxolimab in advanced cancers. For the study at large: In this cohort, patients received ivuxolimab, an agonistic anti-OX40 (CD134) antibody. Subjects had a mean age of about 65 years, with a range of roughly 20 to 79; roughly 80% were male. Three patients, one with hepatocellular carcinoma and two with cutaneous melanoma, responded partially.

The CDR3 loop spans 14 amino acids. The germline V gene has CDR1 SGHAT and CDR2 FQNNGV. V was pared by 8 bases and J by 6 bases, with 20 bases between. Overall study results and limits: The study observed clonal expansion of CD4+ and CD8+ blood T cells by week 6 at 0.1 to 3.0 mg/kg.

Regarding this clone: Its antigen remains unidentified.

Assay used: immunoSEQ multiplex PCR; TCRdb lists only in-frame clones, some missing. The data show under 80,000 clones, with almost 85% seen just once and approximately 5% held by the top ten. Specimen: CD4+ or CD8+ T cells sorted from blood, collected in a trial of the OX40 agonist ivuxolimab. The rearrangement links TRBV11-2 to TRBJ2-7; D is possibly TRBD1 (6 bases). The TCR originated in an adult with an advanced solid tumor such as melanoma, head and neck, liver or kidney cancer. In DNA, the CDR3 is TGTGCCAGCGCTCCCGCACAGGGTGGGGGCGAGCAGTACTTC. This sequence encodes CASAPAQGGGEQYF.